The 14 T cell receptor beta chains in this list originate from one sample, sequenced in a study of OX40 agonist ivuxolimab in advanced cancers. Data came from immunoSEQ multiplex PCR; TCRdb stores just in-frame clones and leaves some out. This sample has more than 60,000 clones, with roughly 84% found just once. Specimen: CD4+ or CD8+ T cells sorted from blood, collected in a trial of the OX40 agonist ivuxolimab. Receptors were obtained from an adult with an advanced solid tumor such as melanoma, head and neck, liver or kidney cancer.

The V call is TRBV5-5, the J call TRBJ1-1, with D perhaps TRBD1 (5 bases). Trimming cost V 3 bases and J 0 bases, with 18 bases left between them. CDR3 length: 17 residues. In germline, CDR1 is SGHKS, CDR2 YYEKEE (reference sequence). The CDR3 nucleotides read TGTGCCAGCAGCTCCCCTTGGTCAGGGAAATTGAACACTGAAGCTTTCTTT. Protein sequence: CASSSPWSGKLNTEAFF.

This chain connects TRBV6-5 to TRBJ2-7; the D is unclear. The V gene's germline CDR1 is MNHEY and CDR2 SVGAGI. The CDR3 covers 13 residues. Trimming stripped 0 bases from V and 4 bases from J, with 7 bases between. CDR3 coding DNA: TGTGCCAGCAGTTACTCATTGGGGTACGAGCAGTACTTC. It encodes CASSYSLGYEQYF.

In nucleotides, the CDR3 is TGTGCCAGTAGGATGGATGGGACAGGGGCCACAGATACGCAGTATTTT. Translating it yields CASRMDGTGATDTQYF. The chain combines TRBV19 with TRBJ2-3, with 10 bases lining up with TRBD1. The germline V gene has CDR1 LNHDA and CDR2 SQIVND (reference sequence). With V trimmed by 6 bases and J by 2 bases, 8 bases remained unmatched. CDR3 length: 16 residues.

The CDR3 sequence is CASSLHGTGASEQYF. Here the CDR3 DNA reads TGTGCCAGCAGCTTACACGGGACAGGGGCCTCCGAGCAGTACTTC. The chain couples TRBV7-4 to TRBJ2-7; 10 positions match TRBD1. V dropped 2 bases and J dropped 6; count of bases not matched to a gene: 7. Germline CDR1 SGHVT, CDR2 SQSDAQ. The CDR3 sequence is 15 residues long.

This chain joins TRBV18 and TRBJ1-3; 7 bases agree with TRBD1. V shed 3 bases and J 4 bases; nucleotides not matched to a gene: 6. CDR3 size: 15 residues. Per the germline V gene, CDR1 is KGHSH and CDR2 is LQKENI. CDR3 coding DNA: TGTGCCAGCTCACCGCTGACAGGGACAGGAAACACCATATATTTT. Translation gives CASSPLTGTGNTIYF.

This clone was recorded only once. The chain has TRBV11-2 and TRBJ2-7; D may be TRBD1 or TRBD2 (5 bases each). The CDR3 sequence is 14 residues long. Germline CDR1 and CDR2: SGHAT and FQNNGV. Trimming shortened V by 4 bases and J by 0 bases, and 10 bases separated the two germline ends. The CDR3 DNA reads TGTGCCAGCAGCTCCGGGACGCTCTCCTACGAGCAGTACTTC. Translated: CASSSGTLSYEQYF.

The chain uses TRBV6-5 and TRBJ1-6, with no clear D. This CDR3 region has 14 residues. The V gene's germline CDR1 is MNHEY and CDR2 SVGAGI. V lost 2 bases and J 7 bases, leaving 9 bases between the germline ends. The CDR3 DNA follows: TGTGCCAGCAGTTACCTTCGGCTAAATTCACCCCTCCACTTT. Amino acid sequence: CASSYLRLNSPLHF.

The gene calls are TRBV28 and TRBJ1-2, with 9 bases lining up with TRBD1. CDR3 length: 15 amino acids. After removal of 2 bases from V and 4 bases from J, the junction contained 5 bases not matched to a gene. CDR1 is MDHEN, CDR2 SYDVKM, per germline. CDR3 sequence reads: CASSLGTGSGYGYTF. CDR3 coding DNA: TGTGCCAGCAGTTTAGGGACAGGGTCGGGCTATGGCTACACCTTC.

The CDR3 spells CASSLATVSYNEQFF. The CDR3 nucleotides are TGTGCCAGCAGCTTAGCGACAGTTTCCTACAATGAGCAGTTCTTC. J is TRBJ2-1 and V is TRBV7-9, with TRBD1 as a possible D gene (5 bases). This CDR3 has 15 residues. CDR1 and CDR2 from the germline V gene are SEHNR and FQNEAQ (reference sequence). The ends were cut back, 0 bases at V and 1 base at J, with 7 bases in the middle.

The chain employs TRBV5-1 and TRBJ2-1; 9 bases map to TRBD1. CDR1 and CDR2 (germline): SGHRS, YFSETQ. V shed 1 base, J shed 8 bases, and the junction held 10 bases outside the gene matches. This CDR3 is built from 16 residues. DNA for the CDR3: TGCGCCAGCAGCTTGAGTGGGACAGGGCGGGTCCATGAGCAGTTCTTC. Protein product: CASSLSGTGRVHEQFF.

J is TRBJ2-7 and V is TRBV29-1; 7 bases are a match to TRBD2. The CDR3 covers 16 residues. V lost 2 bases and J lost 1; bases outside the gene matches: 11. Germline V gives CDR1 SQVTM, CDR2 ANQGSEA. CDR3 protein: CSVEHRGGGRSYEQYF. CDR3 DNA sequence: TGCAGCGTTGAACACCGTGGGGGGGGAAGATCCTACGAGCAGTACTTC.

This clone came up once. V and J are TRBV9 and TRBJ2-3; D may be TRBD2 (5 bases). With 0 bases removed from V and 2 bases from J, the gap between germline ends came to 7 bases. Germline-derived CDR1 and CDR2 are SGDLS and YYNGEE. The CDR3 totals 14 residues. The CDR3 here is CASSVGLATDTQYF. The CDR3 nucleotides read TGTGCCAGCAGCGTAGGGCTAGCCACAGATACGCAGTATTTT.

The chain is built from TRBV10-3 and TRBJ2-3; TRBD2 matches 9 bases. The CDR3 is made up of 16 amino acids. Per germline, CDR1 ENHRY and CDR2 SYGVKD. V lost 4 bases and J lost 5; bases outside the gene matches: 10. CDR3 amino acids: CAISGGREGQGDTQYF. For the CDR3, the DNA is TGTGCCATCAGTGGGGGGCGGGAGGGCCAAGGAGATACGCAGTATTTT.

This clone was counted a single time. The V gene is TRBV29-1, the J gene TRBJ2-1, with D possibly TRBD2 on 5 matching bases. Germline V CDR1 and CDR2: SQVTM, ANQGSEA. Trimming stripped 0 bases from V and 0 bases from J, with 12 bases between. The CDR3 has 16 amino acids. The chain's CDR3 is CSVEDRGRTSYNEQFF. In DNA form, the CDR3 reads TGCAGCGTTGAAGATCGGGGTCGTACCTCCTACAATGAGCAGTTCTTC.